Below are 17 T cell receptor beta chains sequenced from a single sample in a study of blood T cell repertoires in COVID-19 (dated by TCRdb to 2019 to 2021). Libraries came from the immunoSEQ multiplex PCR assay. TCRdb stores this immuneACCESS table with in-frame sequences only. Part of the clones is absent; in the studies checked, under half of the shortfall reflects unresolved V genes, and no reason is known for the rest. Across this sample there are roughly 150,000 clones, with around 82% seen only once. The top ten hold about 4% of the sample. The sample was peripheral blood. The receptors were sampled from a man aged 60 to 69 with acute or convalescent COVID-19.

The chain employs TRBV27 and TRBJ2-1, with D perhaps TRBD2 (6 bases). V lost 5 bases to trimming and J lost 7 bases, with 21 bases between them. The V gene's germline CDR1 is MNHEY and CDR2 SMNVEV (reference sequence). This CDR3 is built from 16 residues. As DNA, the CDR3 is TGTGCCAGCAGTACCTCCGGGACGGACTATAGGAATGAGCAGTTCTTC. Residues: CASSTSGTDYRNEQFF.

This clone was detected only a few times. The V and J genes are TRBV9 and TRBJ2-7; TRBD2 aligns across 11 bases. The V segment lost 4 bases and the J segment 6 bases; nucleotides outside the gene matches: 9. Germline V gives CDR1 SGDLS, CDR2 YYNGEE. The CDR3 covers 15 residues. CDR3 sequence: CASSPQTSGKIEQYF. In DNA, the CDR3 is TGTGCCAGCAGCCCGCAGACTAGCGGGAAAATCGAGCAGTACTTC.

V usage is TRBV30 and J usage is TRBJ2-1; 13 nucleotides agree with TRBD2. The CDR3 spans 14 residues. J lost 7 bases, V lost 5 bases, and 5 bases had no gene match. Per the germline V gene, CDR1 is GTSNPN and CDR2 is SVGIG (reference sequence). CDR3 protein: CAWGTSGTVNEQFF. The CDR3 DNA follows: TGTGCCTGGGGGACTAGCGGGACGGTAAATGAGCAGTTCTTC. Drawing the rest from reference TRBV30 and TRBJ2-1, the complete variable domain is SQTIHQWPATLVQPVGSPLSLECTVEGTSNPNLYWYRQAAGRGLQLLFYSVGIGQISSEVPQNLSASRPQDRQFILSSKKLLLSDSGFYLCAWGTSGTVNEQFFGPGTRLTVL.

J is TRBJ2-1 and V is TRBV12-3 or TRBV12-4; D gene unclear. V was trimmed by 3 bases and J by 9 bases, leaving 9 bases between them. CDR3 length: 12 amino acids. The chain's CDR3 is CASSFFPGEQFF. For the CDR3, the DNA is TGTGCCAGCAGTTTTTTCCCGGGTGAGCAGTTCTTC.

This sequence joins TRBV19 and TRBJ2-4; 9 nucleotides match TRBD1. Germline trimming cut 8 bases from V and 8 bases from J; bases unmatched to any gene: 10. This CDR3 contains 14 residues. CDR1 is LNHDA, CDR2 SQIVND, per germline (reference sequence). The CDR3 DNA follows: TGTGCCAGTTCCCAGGGACAGGGATCAGACATTCAGTACTTC. Translation: CASSQGQGSDIQYF. The entire variable domain, with the rest obtained from reference TRBV19 and TRBJ2-4, is as follows: DGGITQSPKYLFRKEGQNVTLSCEQNLNHDAMYWYRQDPGQGLRLIYYSQIVNDFQKGDIAEGYSVSREKKESFPLTVTSAQKNPTAFYLCASSQGQGSDIQYFGAGTRLSVL.

This clone was observed a few times. The chain is built from TRBV27 and TRBJ2-5; 9 nucleotides agree with TRBD2. The CDR3 covers 16 residues. Germline values: CDR1 MNHEY, CDR2 SMNVEV (reference sequence). Unmatched junction bases numbered 7, after V lost 5 bases and J lost 0 bases. The chain's CDR3 is CASSPRTSEYQETQYF. The CDR3 DNA follows: TGTGCCAGCAGTCCACGGACTAGCGAGTACCAAGAGACCCAGTACTTC.

The chain recombines TRBV7-2 with TRBJ2-1, with 9 bases identical to TRBD2. Unmatched junction bases numbered 10, after V lost 5 bases and J lost 8 bases. The CDR3 runs 15 residues. Germline values: CDR1 SGHTA, CDR2 FQGNSA. The chain's CDR3 is CASSPPSSGRHEQFF. The CDR3 DNA follows: TGTGCCAGCAGCCCCCCAAGTAGCGGGAGACATGAGCAGTTCTTC.

The chain uses TRBV27 and TRBJ2-3; TRBD2 agrees at 8 bases. The V and J ends lost 5 bases and 3 bases, in that order; junction bases with no gene match: 19. Germline values: CDR1 MNHEY, CDR2 SMNVEV (reference sequence). The CDR3 contains 19 residues. This chain's CDR3 is CASSIESRYGGRTTDTQYF. As DNA, the CDR3 is TGTGCCAGCAGTATAGAGTCCCGCTACGGCGGGAGGACGACAGATACGCAGTATTTT.

The chain uses TRBV9 and TRBJ2-1; 13 bases match TRBD2. The V gene's germline CDR1 is SGDLS and CDR2 YYNGEE. The CDR3 sequence is 16 residues long. V lost 4 bases and J lost 3; bases outside the gene matches: 4. CDR3 DNA: TGTGCCAGCAGCCCAACTAGCGGGAGGGGCTACAATGAGCAGTTCTTC. This translates into CASSPTSGRGYNEQFF.

This clone came up a few times. The CDR3 protein is CASSEGRGIEQYF. The DNA for the CDR3 is TGCGCCAGCAGTGAGGGCAGGGGCATCGAGCAGTACTTC. The chain combines TRBV10-2 with TRBJ2-7, with D possibly matching TRBD1 (6 bases). From germline, CDR1 is WSHSY and CDR2 SAAADI. The V and J ends lost 2 bases and 6 bases respectively, with 11 bases between them. CDR3 length: 13 residues.

This clone was seen more than once but under ten times. The chain employs TRBV6-5 and TRBJ2-7; 8 nucleotides match TRBD1. The CDR3 loop spans 13 amino acids. The germline gives CDR1 MNHEY, CDR2 SVGAGI. V trimming: 3 bases; J trimming: 5 bases; junction bases outside the gene matches: 3. As DNA, the CDR3 is TGTGCCAGCAGTTATTTGGACAGGGACGAGCAGTACTTC. Encoded protein: CASSYLDRDEQYF.

This clone was seen many times. This rearrangement joins TRBV7-9 to TRBJ1-1; 9 bases agree with TRBD1. CDR3 length equals 14 residues. Trimming cost V 5 bases and J 9 bases; bases outside gene matches: 10. Germline lookup yields CDR1 SEHNR and CDR2 FQNEAQ (reference sequence). This CDR3 reads CASSPGTGYGKAFF. The CDR3 DNA reads TGTGCCAGCAGCCCCGGGACAGGGTACGGGAAAGCTTTCTTT.

This rearrangement joins TRBV3-1 (or the pseudogene TRBV3-2) to TRBJ2-3, with 10 bases that match TRBD1. J was trimmed by 0 bases and V by 5 bases; bases with no gene match: 11. The CDR3 covers 18 residues. Germline CDR1 LGHDT, CDR2 YNNKEL (reference sequence). The CDR3 coding sequence is TGTGCCAGCAGCTCCTTTTCGGGACAGGGGTCAAGCACAGATACGCAGTATTTT. Amino acid sequence: CASSSFSGQGSSTDTQYF.

The chain is built from TRBV30 and TRBJ1-1, with TRBD1 identical over 9 bases. The V and J ends lost 5 bases and 5 bases, in that order; junction bases with no gene match: 9. CDR1 is GTSNPN, CDR2 SVGIG, per germline (reference sequence). The CDR3 extends over 14 amino acids. Here the CDR3 DNA reads TGTGCCTGGGGTAAATGGACAGGGGAAACTGAAGCTTTCTTT. It is translated as CAWGKWTGETEAFF.

On this clone: The same CDR3 also results from other DNA sequences found in this sample. The rearrangement joins TRBV5-1 to TRBJ2-1, with 8 nucleotides matching TRBD1. The J segment lost 5 bases and the V segment lost 5 bases, leaving 3 bases of the junction unmatched. Germline CDR1 reads SGHRS; CDR2 reads YFSETQ. This CDR3 is 13 amino acids long. The CDR3 bases are TGCGCCAGCAGGCCGACAGGGGACAATGAGCAGTTCTTC. Its protein product is CASRPTGDNEQFF.

The chain couples TRBV12-5 to TRBJ2-5; tentatively, D is TRBD2 (5 bases). CDR3 length: 12 residues. Germline-derived CDR1 and CDR2 are LGHNT and FRNRAP. Trimming took off 7 bases at V and 7 bases at J, with 13 bases between the two ends. This CDR3 is CASAPTSGTQYF. The CDR3, as DNA: TGTGCTAGTGCCCCCACAAGCGGGACCCAGTACTTC. Drawing the rest from reference TRBV12-5 and TRBJ2-5, the complete variable domain is DARVTQTPRHKVTEMGQEVTMRCQPILGHNTVFWYRQTMMQGLELLAYFRNRAPLDDSGMPKDRFSAEMPDATLATLKIQPSEPRDSAVYFCASAPTSGTQYFGPGTRLLVL.

The V gene is TRBV6-1, the J gene TRBJ1-3; 7 nucleotides agree with TRBD1. V dropped 2 bases and J dropped 0; count of bases not matched to a gene: 4. This CDR3 is built from 16 residues. Germline CDR1 reads MNHNS; CDR2 reads SASEGT. Here the CDR3 DNA reads TGTGCCAGCAGTGAAAACAGGGGTAGCTCTGGAAACACCATATATTTT. Residues: CASSENRGSSGNTIYF.